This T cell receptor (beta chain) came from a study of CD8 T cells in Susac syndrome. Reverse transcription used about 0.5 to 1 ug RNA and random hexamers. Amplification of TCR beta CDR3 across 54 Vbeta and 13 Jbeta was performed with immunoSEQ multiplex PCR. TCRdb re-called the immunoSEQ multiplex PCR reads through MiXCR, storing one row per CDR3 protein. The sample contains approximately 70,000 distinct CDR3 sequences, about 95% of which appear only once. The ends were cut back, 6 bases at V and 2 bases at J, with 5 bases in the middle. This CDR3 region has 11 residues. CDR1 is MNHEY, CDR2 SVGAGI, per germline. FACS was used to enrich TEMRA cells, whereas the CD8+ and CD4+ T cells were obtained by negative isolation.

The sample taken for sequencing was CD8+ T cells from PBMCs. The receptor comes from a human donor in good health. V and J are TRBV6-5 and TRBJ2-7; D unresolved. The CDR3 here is CASRDTYEQYF. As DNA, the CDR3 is TGTGCCAGCAGAGATACCTACGAGCAGTACTTC.